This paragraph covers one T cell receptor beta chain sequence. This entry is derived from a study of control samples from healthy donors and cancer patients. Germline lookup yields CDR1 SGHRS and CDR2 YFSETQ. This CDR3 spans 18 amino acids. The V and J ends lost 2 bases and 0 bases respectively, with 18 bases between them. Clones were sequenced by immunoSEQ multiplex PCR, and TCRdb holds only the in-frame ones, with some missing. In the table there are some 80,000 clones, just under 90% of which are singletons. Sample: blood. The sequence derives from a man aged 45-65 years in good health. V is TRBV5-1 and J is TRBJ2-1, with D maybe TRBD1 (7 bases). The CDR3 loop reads CASSFRRGRVSSYNEQFF. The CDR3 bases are TGCGCCAGCAGCTTCAGGAGGGGGCGGGTCAGCTCCTACAATGAGCAGTTCTTC.